This is a list of T cell receptor beta chains from one sample in a study of cytomegalovirus exposure and HLA in healthy donors. TCRdb keeps only in-frame clones here, not all; method: immunoSEQ multiplex PCR. Of about 120,000 clones listed, over 65% were seen once; the top ten hold around 3%. The sequenced sample consisted of PBMCs. These receptors originate from a woman in her thirties or forties in good health and CMV-seropositive. Each CDR3 is given with its conserved first and last residue. The size field is filled for only some rows; it gives once, few, many or a size class.

clone_size: .
v_call: TRBV30
j_call: TRBJ2-3
cdr3_aa: CAWSPGQIPFTQYF

clone_size: .
v_call: TRBV7-7
j_call: TRBJ2-2
cdr3_aa: CASSLDNPGELFF

clone_size: .
v_call: TRBV2
j_call: TRBJ2-7
cdr3_aa: CASRGQGGTYEQYF

clone_size: .
v_call: TRBV29-1
j_call: TRBJ2-3
cdr3_aa: CSVDLAGVQDTQYF

clone_size: .
v_call: TRBV6-1
j_call: TRBJ2-7
cdr3_aa: CASSEDGDQGFEQYF

clone_size: few
v_call: TRBV4-1
j_call: TRBJ1-2
cdr3_aa: CASSRGDPGGGYGYTF

clone_size: .
v_call: TRBV5-1
j_call: TRBJ2-7
cdr3_aa: CASSLGQGVYEQYF

clone_size: .
v_call: TRBV19
j_call: TRBJ1-2
cdr3_aa: CASSKGRQTGGYTF

clone_size: .
v_call: TRBV2
j_call: TRBJ1-6
cdr3_aa: CASSPRAPLHF

clone_size: .
v_call: TRBV5-6
j_call: TRBJ2-5
cdr3_aa: CASSFQRGGRETQYF

clone_size: .
v_call: TRBV5-1
j_call: TRBJ1-6
cdr3_aa: CASSLEGGGNSPLHF

clone_size: .
v_call: TRBV7-9
j_call: TRBJ1-3
cdr3_aa: CASSSPYQGGGNTIYF

clone_size: .
v_call: TRBV5-8
j_call: TRBJ1-2
cdr3_aa: CASSSDRSYGYTF

clone_size: .
v_call: TRBV5-4
j_call: TRBJ2-1
cdr3_aa: CASSANNRGNEQFF

clone_size: .
v_call: TRBV7-9
j_call: TRBJ2-7
cdr3_aa: CASSPRGTGESYEQYF

clone_size: .
v_call: TRBV4-2
j_call: TRBJ2-5
cdr3_aa: CASSQDHLETQYF

clone_size: .
v_call: TRBV5-4
j_call: TRBJ2-1
cdr3_aa: CASSLELAGYNEQFF

clone_size: .
v_call: TRBV5-1
j_call: TRBJ2-3
cdr3_aa: CASSFITSPSTDTQYF

clone_size: .
v_call: TRBV18
j_call: TRBJ1-2
cdr3_aa: CASSPGQQHGYTF

clone_size: .
v_call: TRBV29-1
j_call: TRBJ2-1
cdr3_aa: CSAQLAQLSRYEQFF

clone_size: .
v_call: TRBV5-1
j_call: TRBJ1-2
cdr3_aa: CASSLSGRGLSGYTF

clone_size: .
v_call: TRBV5-1
j_call: TRBJ2-5
cdr3_aa: CASSLGGGLGQETQYF

clone_size: .
v_call: TRBV15
j_call: TRBJ1-1
cdr3_aa: CATSRDRESTEAFF

clone_size: few
v_call: TRBV6-1
j_call: TRBJ1-1
cdr3_aa: CASSRQGSPEAFF